Listed here are 5 T cell receptor beta chains from one sample, sequenced in a study of regulatory T cells in long-lasting Graves disease. According to the study, TCR beta libraries were built with iRepertoire HTBI primers and CDR3-region Arm-PCR. A single record per CDR3 protein comes from TCRdb applying MiXCR to the multiplex PCR reads. This sample carries 600,000 to 800,000 distinct CDR3 sequences, around 32% of them seen once, and the ten largest clones take 40% to 55%. Time point: persistent/refractory GD, antithyroid drugs over 5 years with positive TRAb. Generation of the TCR library employed RNA extracted from PBMCs. This sample comprised peripheral blood mononuclear cells (PBMCs), obtained when the disease was refractory, from a patient treated with antithyroid drugs. The receptors originated from a female donor with Graves disease.

The table lists this clonotype with a few counts. The chain joins TRBV28 to TRBJ1-5; maybe TRBD1 (6 bases). The germline gives CDR1 MDHEN, CDR2 SYDVKM. Trimming cost V 11 bases and J 5 bases, with 19 bases left between them. This CDR3 has 14 residues. CDR3 amino acids: CAVHGLRGYQPQHF. For the CDR3, the DNA is TGTGCCGTCCACGGCCTCAGGGGCTATCAGCCCCAGCATTTT. Filled out from reference TRBV28 and TRBJ1-5, the complete variable domain reads DVKVTQSSRYLVKRTGEKVFLECVQDMDHENMFWYRQDPGLGLRLIYFSYDVKMKEKGDIPEGYSVSREKKERFSLILESASTNQTSMYLCAVHGLRGYQPQHFGDGTRLSIL.

The CDR3 protein is CASRLGAGGAYNEQFF. The CDR3 nucleotides read TGTGCCAGCAGGCTGGGGGCGGGAGGGGCATACAATGAGCAGTTCTTC. This rearrangement joins TRBV28 to TRBJ2-1, with TRBD2 matching over 9 bases. Trimming cost V 6 bases and J 4 bases; bases outside gene matches: 10. The CDR3 totals 16 residues. Germline CDR1 reads MDHEN; CDR2 reads SYDVKM.

The chain employs TRBV13 and TRBJ1-3; the D is unclear. The germline CDR1 and CDR2 sequences are PRHDT and FYEKMQ (reference sequence). CDR3 length equals 13 residues. V was cut by 0 bases and J by 8 bases, with 8 bases left in between. The CDR3 DNA sequence: TGTGCCAGCAGCTTAGGCCGGGGAGACACCATATATTTT. Amino acid sequence: CASSLGRGDTIYF. Based on the CDR3 plus reference TRBV13 and TRBJ1-3, the full variable domain is AAGVIQSPRHLIKEKRETATLKCYPIPRHDTVYWYQQGPGQDPQFLISFYEKMQSDKGSIPDRFSAQQFSDYHSELNMSSLELGDSALYFCASSLGRGDTIYFGEGSWLTVV.

Notes on this clonotype: This is likely a read error, given that the CDR3 carries no conserved phenylalanine or tryptophan at its end. In nucleotides, the CDR3 is TGTGCCAGCAGTTCCCTGGGGGTCCTTGCCTCCACTGAAGCTTTCTCT. Translating gives CASSSLGVLASTEAFS. This rearrangement joins TRBV11-2 to TRBJ1-1, with D perhaps matching TRBD1 (5 bases). V was pared by 6 bases and J by 4 bases, with 21 bases between. The CDR3 loop spans 16 amino acids. Germline V gene sequence: CDR1 SGHAT, CDR2 FQNNGV.

With respect to this clonotype: Because the CDR3's place on the DNA is in doubt, the DNA is left out and the CDR3 is given as listed by TCRdb. The chain uses TRBV2 and TRBJ2-2; no DNA check was done on the table's D call, TRBD1. Termini included, the CDR3 measures 22 amino acids. Per germline, CDR1 SNHLY and CDR2 FYNNEI. The CDR3: CASSEDRGRVLTFGAGLWELFF.